Below, 17 T cell receptor beta chains from the same sample are listed, as sequenced in a study of blood T cell repertoires in COVID-19. Produced via immunoSEQ multiplex PCR; TCRdb's table is partial and in-frame only. The sample lists 150,000 to 200,000 clones, 75% to 90% occurring once. Specimen: PBMCs or T cells enriched from blood (not recorded which). These TCRs come from a woman in her 40s with acute COVID-19.

The chain couples TRBV2 to TRBJ1-3; no definite D call. Trimming pared 4 bases from V and 0 bases from J, leaving 7 bases between. Germline lookup yields CDR1 SNHLY and CDR2 FYNNEI. CDR3 size: 14 residues. CDR3 sequence (DNA): TGTGCCAGCAGTGGGCACCCCTCTGGAAACACCATATATTTT. Its protein is CASSGHPSGNTIYF. The full variable domain, rest sourced from reference TRBV2 and TRBJ1-3, is EPEVTQTPSHQVTQMGQEVILRCVPISNHLYFYWYRQILGQKVEFLVSFYNNEISEKSEIFDDQFSVERPDGSNFTLKIRSTKLEDSAMYFCASSGHPSGNTIYFGEGSWLTVV.

The V and J genes are TRBV28 and TRBJ2-5, with D possibly TRBD1 on 5 matching bases. V was pared by 1 base and J by 1 base, with 7 bases between. The germline CDR1 and CDR2 sequences are MDHEN and SYDVKM. This CDR3 has 14 residues. CDR3 region: CASSLSGFQETQYF. Here the CDR3 DNA reads TGTGCCAGCAGTTTATCAGGGTTCCAAGAGACCCAGTACTTC.

The J gene is TRBJ2-3, the V gene TRBV7-9; possibly TRBD2 for D (6 bases). V lost 2 bases and J 5 bases, leaving 14 bases between the germline ends. Germline CDR1 SEHNR, CDR2 FQNEAQ (reference sequence). The CDR3 is made up of 15 amino acids. This CDR3 is CASSLIGGKVDTQYF. Written as DNA, the CDR3 is TGTGCCAGCAGCTTAATAGGAGGGAAAGTAGATACGCAGTATTTT. Full variable domain (remainder filled in from reference TRBV7-9 and TRBJ2-3): DTGVSQNPRHKITKRGQNVTFRCDPISEHNRLYWYRQTLGQGPEFLTYFQNEAQLEKSRLLSDRFSAERPKGSFSTLEIQRTEQGDSAMYLCASSLIGGKVDTQYFGPGTRLTVL.

The chain has TRBV5-6 and TRBJ2-3, with 7 bases fitting TRBD1. CDR3 length: 16 amino acids. V lost 2 bases, J lost 1 base, and 7 bases stayed unmatched. Germline V CDR1 and CDR2: SGHDT, YYEEEE. CDR3 protein: CASSFMTGYRTDTQYF. As DNA, the CDR3 is TGTGCCAGCAGCTTTATGACAGGGTATCGCACAGATACGCAGTATTTT.

The chain recombines TRBV7-9 with TRBJ2-1; unclear D gene. Between the trimmed V and J ends, which lost 5 bases and 2 bases, there was a span of 16 bases. CDR1 SEHNR and CDR2 FQNEAQ come from the germline V gene (reference sequence). The length of the CDR3 is 16 residues. In DNA form, the CDR3 reads TGTGCCAGCAGCCCCGCCTGGGCGTTTCCCTACAATGAGCAGTTCTTC. Translated: CASSPAWAFPYNEQFF.

The genes are TRBV7-2 and TRBJ2-7; 10 bases fit TRBD2. V dropped 3 bases and J dropped 3; count of bases not matched to a gene: 2. Germline values: CDR1 SGHTA, CDR2 FQGNSA. The CDR3 has 14 amino acids. This CDR3 is CASSLVAGGYEQYF. Here the CDR3 DNA reads TGTGCCAGCAGCTTGGTAGCGGGAGGCTACGAGCAGTACTTC.

This clone is a singleton in its sample. The chain links TRBV6-5 to TRBJ1-2; 8 bases are shared with TRBD1. This CDR3 spans 13 amino acids. Germline-derived CDR1 and CDR2 are MNHEY and SVGAGI. The junction had 1 base not matched to a gene; V was cut back by 4 bases and J by 3 bases. The CDR3 nucleotides read TGTGCCAGCAGTTCGACAGGGGACTATGGCTACACCTTC. Residues: CASSSTGDYGYTF.

The chain couples TRBV2 to TRBJ2-7; D is undetermined. The CDR3 runs 12 residues. Trimming removed 6 bases from V and 4 bases from J, with 10 bases in between. Germline CDR1 is SNHLY and CDR2 is FYNNEI. The CDR3 region is CASRTSGYEQYF. CDR3 bases: TGTGCCAGCAGGACGTCCGGGTACGAGCAGTACTTC.

This clone was seen once. The chain uses TRBV7-9 and TRBJ2-6, with D possibly matching TRBD1 (5 bases). The V end was cut by 3 bases, the J end by 0 bases, with 9 bases between. Germline V gives CDR1 SEHNR, CDR2 FQNEAQ (reference sequence). The CDR3 has 16 residues. In DNA, the CDR3 is TGTGCCAGCAGCTTGACAGTGAGCTCTGGGGCCAACGTCCTGACTTTC. This gives the protein CASSLTVSSGANVLTF.

This clone has just one count. The rearrangement links TRBV5-1 to TRBJ2-3; D is perhaps TRBD2 (5 bases). Germline V gene lookup returns CDR1 SGHRS and CDR2 YFSETQ. V lost 0 bases, J lost 1 base, and 15 bases lay in between. The CDR3 totals 17 residues. CDR3 in amino acids: CASSLVSGSLGTDTQYF. The CDR3 region has the DNA TGCGCCAGCAGCTTGGTATCGGGGTCGTTGGGCACAGATACGCAGTATTTT. Drawing the rest from reference TRBV5-1 and TRBJ2-3, the complete variable domain is KAGVTQTPRYLIKTRGQQVTLSCSPISGHRSVSWYQQTPGQGLQFLFEYFSETQRNKGNFPGRFSGRQFSNSRSEMNVSTLELGDSALYLCASSLVSGSLGTDTQYFGPGTRLTVL.

The chain has TRBV4-2 and TRBJ2-7; D may be TRBD2 (6 bases). Trimming cost V 1 base and J 6 bases, with 28 bases left between them. Germline V gives CDR1 LGHNA, CDR2 YNFKEQ. The CDR3 has 19 amino acids. The CDR3 DNA is TGTGCCAGCAGCCAAGGTTATGACGAGAGGGAGGACTCCCCCGGCGAGCAGTACTTC. Amino acid sequence: CASSQGYDEREDSPGEQYF.

The V call is TRBV5-1, the J call TRBJ2-7, with 9 bases that match TRBD1. Germline V gene lookup returns CDR1 SGHRS and CDR2 YFSETQ. The J segment lost 2 bases and the V segment lost 3 bases, leaving 12 bases of the junction unmatched. There are 17 residues in the CDR3. The CDR3 DNA reads as TGCGCCAGCAGCTCGCGCCGGGGACAGGGCGGGACCTACGAGCAGTACTTC. It codes for CASSSRRGQGGTYEQYF. Filled out from reference TRBV5-1 and TRBJ2-7, the complete variable domain reads KAGVTQTPRYLIKTRGQQVTLSCSPISGHRSVSWYQQTPGQGLQFLFEYFSETQRNKGNFPGRFSGRQFSNSRSEMNVSTLELGDSALYLCASSSRRGQGGTYEQYFGPGTRLTVT.

The chain has TRBV7-8 and TRBJ2-6; a weak D match, TRBD2 (5 bases). Trimming shortened V by 3 bases and J by 1 base, and 7 bases separated the two germline ends. This CDR3 contains 15 residues. Germline values: CDR1 SGHVS, CDR2 FQNEAQ. CDR3 bases: TGTGCCAGCAGCTTTGTAGCGTCTGGGGCCAACGTCCTGACTTTC. Its protein product is CASSFVASGANVLTF.

The chain has TRBV12-3 or TRBV12-4 and TRBJ1-2; D is ambiguous. The V and J ends lost 2 bases and 2 bases respectively, with 6 bases between them. This CDR3 has 13 amino acids. The CDR3 sequence: CASSLKPNYGYTF. CDR3 bases: TGTGCCAGCAGTTTAAAGCCGAACTATGGCTACACCTTC.

On this clone: Distinct nucleotide sequences in the sample also encode this CDR3. The chain recombines TRBV29-1 with TRBJ2-7; the D gene is possibly TRBD1 (5 bases). V was pared by 5 bases and J by 2 bases, with 7 bases between. CDR1 and CDR2 (germline): SQVTM, ANQGSEA. There are 11 residues in the CDR3. CDR3 sequence (DNA): TGCAGCGTTAGGGGCGCCTACGAGCAGTACTTC. As protein: CSVRGAYEQYF.

This sequence joins TRBV11-2 and TRBJ1-4; tentatively, D is TRBD1 (6 bases). CDR1 SGHAT and CDR2 FQNNGV come from the germline V gene. V was cut by 5 bases and J by 7 bases, with 14 bases left in between. This CDR3 is built from 14 residues. This chain's CDR3 is CASSVSGAGEKLFF. The CDR3 DNA is TGTGCCAGCAGCGTGTCAGGGGCGGGTGAAAAACTGTTTTTT.

The chain combines TRBV30 with TRBJ2-7, with 8 bases matching TRBD1. The germline gives CDR1 GTSNPN, CDR2 SVGIG (reference sequence). V was clipped by 1 base and J by 5 bases; unmatched bases: 1. The CDR3 sequence is 12 residues long. This CDR3 is CAWSETGDEQYF. CDR3 bases: TGTGCCTGGAGTGAGACAGGGGACGAGCAGTACTTC.